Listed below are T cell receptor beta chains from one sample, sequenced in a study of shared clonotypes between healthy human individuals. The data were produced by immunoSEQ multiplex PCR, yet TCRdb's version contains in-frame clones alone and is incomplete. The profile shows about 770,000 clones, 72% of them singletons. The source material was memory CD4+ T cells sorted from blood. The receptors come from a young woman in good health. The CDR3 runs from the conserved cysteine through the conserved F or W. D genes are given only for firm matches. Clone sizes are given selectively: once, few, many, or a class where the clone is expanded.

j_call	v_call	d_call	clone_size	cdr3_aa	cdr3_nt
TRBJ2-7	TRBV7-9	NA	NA	CASSLRVLDEQYF	TGTGCCAGCAGCTTAAGAGTTTTAGACGAGCAGTACTTC
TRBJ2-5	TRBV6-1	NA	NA	CASGLAGETQYF	TGTGCCAGCGGATTAGCTGGGGAGACCCAGTACTTC
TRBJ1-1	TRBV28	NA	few	CASSPASVNTEAFF	TGTGCCAGCAGTCCAGCGTCCGTGAACACTGAAGCTTTCTTT
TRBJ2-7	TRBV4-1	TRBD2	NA	CASSQAETSGRLEQYF	TGCGCCAGCAGCCAAGCGGAGACTAGCGGGAGGCTCGAGCAGTACTTC
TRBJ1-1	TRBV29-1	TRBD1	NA	CSVALSGGTEAFF	TGCAGCGTTGCGCTGTCAGGGGGCACTGAAGCTTTCTTT
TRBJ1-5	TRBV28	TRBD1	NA	CASSFLRDSQGVQHF	TGTGCCAGCAGTTTCCTCCGGGACAGCCAAGGGGTCCAGCATTTT
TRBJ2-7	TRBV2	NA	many	CASSERSAGSYEQYF	TGTGCCAGCAGTGAAAGGTCGGCAGGGTCCTACGAGCAGTACTTC
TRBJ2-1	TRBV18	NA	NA	CASSPPRQASYNEQFF	TGTGCCAGCTCACCACCGAGACAGGCTTCCTACAATGAGCAGTTCTTC
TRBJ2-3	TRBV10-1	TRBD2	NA	CASASGMRADTQYF	TGCGCCAGCGCTAGCGGGATGCGAGCAGATACGCAGTATTTT
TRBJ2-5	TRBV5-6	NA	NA	CASSWGLTGEETQYF	TGTGCCAGCAGCTGGGGTCTCACGGGAGAAGAGACCCAGTACTTC
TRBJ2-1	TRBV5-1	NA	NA	CASSFRVAGPYNEQFF	TGCGCCAGCAGCTTCCGGGTGGCTGGGCCCTACAATGAGCAGTTCTTC
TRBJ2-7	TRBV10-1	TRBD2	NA	CAWRGAGTSGITGKFF	TGCGCCTGGAGGGGGGCCGGCACTAGCGGGATTACGGGGAAGTTCTTC
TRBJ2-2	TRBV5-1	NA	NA	CASSLDPSGGELFF	TGCGCCAGCAGCTTAGACCCCTCTGGGGGGGAGCTGTTTTTT
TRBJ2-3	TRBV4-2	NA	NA	CASSQDQGDTQYF	TGTGCCAGCAGCCAAGATCAGGGAGATACGCAGTATTTT
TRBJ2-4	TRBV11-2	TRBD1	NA	CASSFQGDLDIQYF	TGTGCCAGCAGCTTTCAGGGGGATTTAGACATTCAGTACTTC
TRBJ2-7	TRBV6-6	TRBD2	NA	CASREIGTSGYEQYF	TGTGCCAGCAGAGAAATAGGGACTAGCGGATACGAGCAGTACTTC
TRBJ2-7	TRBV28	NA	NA	CASTPASIPYEQYF	TGTGCCAGCACTCCTGCTAGCATACCCTACGAGCAGTACTTC
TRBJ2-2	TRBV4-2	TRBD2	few	CASGLAGVYTGELFF	TGTGCCAGCGGGCTAGCGGGAGTCTACACCGGGGAGCTGTTTTTT
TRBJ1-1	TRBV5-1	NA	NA	CASSLTLNTEAFF	TGCGCCAGCAGCCTAACACTGAACACTGAAGCTTTCTTT
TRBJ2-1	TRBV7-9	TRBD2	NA	CASSLGGLGVYNEQFF	TGTGCCAGCAGCTTGGGCGGACTAGGGGTTTACAATGAGCAGTTCTTC
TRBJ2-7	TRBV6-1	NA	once	CASSPSPSYEQYF	TGTGCCAGCTCCCCTTCTCCCTCCTACGAGCAGTACTTC
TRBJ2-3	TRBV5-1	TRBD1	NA	CASSLEGRGHVDTQYF	TGCGCCAGCAGCCTGGAGGGCAGGGGGCACGTGGATACGCAGTATTTT
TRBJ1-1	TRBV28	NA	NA	CASSRETNTEAFF	TGTGCCAGCAGCAGGGAAACGAACACTGAAGCTTTCTTT